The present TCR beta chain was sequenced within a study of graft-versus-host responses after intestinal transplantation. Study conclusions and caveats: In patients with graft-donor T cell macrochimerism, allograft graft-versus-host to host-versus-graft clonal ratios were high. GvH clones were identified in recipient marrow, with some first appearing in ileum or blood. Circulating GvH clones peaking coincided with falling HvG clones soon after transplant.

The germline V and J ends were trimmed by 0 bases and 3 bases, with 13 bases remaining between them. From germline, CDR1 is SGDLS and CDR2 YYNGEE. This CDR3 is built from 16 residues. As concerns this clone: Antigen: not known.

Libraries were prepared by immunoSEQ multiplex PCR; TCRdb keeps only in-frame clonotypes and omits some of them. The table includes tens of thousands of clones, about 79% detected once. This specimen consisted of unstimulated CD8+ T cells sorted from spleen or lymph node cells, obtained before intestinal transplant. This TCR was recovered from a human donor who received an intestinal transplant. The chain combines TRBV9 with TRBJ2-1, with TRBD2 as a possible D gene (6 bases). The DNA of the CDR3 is TGTGCCAGCAGCGTAGCTTCTAGCGTTATCTACAATGAGCAGTTCTTC. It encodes CASSVASSVIYNEQFF.